This is a list of T cell receptor beta chains from one sample in a study of patients and donors after allogeneic stem cell transplantation. TCRdb re-called the RT-PCR reads through MiXCR, storing one row per CDR3 protein. The table lists 200,000 to 250,000 distinct CDR3 sequences, roughly 14% of them singletons. Sequences were obtained from blood, either unsorted or a sorted T cell fraction (not recorded which). These receptors all stem from a human donor who was either an allogeneic HSCT recipient or a stem cell or donor lymphocyte infusion donor (not recorded which). It is not recorded whose cells these are; they may come from a transplant donor. Each CDR3 is given with its conserved first and last residue. Fields, in order: J gene, V gene, clone size, D gene, CDR3 protein, CDR3 DNA. A D gene is named only where the DNA matches it firmly. Clone size is stated in some rows and not others, as once, few, many or a class when expanded.

>TRBJ2-1|TRBV11-3|many|TRBD2
CASSAPTSGGYNEQFF
TGTGCCAGCAGCGCTCCCACTAGCGGGGGTTACAATGAGCAGTTCTTC
>TRBJ2-7|TRBV5-1|few|.
CASSLTGYEQYF
TGCGCCAGCAGCTTGACGGGCTACGAGCAGTACTTC
>TRBJ1-2|TRBV5-5|.|TRBD1
CASSLLRTGEVGYTF
TGTGCCAGCAGCCTTTTGCGGACAGGGGAAGTTGGCTACACCTTC
>TRBJ1-1|TRBV14|.|.
CASSQQGFTEAFF
TGTGCCAGCAGCCAACAGGGGTTCACTGAAGCTTTCTTT
>TRBJ2-5|TRBV9|.|.
CASSVGVNDWETQYF
TGTGCCAGCAGCGTAGGCGTCAACGACTGGGAGACCCAGTACTTC
>TRBJ2-2|TRBV30|many|.
CAWNPSPTGELFF
TGTGCCTGGAACCCCTCCCCAACCGGGGAGCTGTTTTTT
>TRBJ2-5|TRBV12-3/TRBV12-4|few|.
CASSLFRDGPQLSEAQYF
TGTGCCAGCAGTTTATTCCGGGACGGACCCCAACTGAGTGAGGCCCAGTACTTC
>TRBJ1-6|TRBV12-3/TRBV12-4|few|TRBD1
CASSFEGGNSPLHF
TGTGCCAGCAGTTTCGAAGGGGGCAATTCACCCCTCCACTTT
>TRBJ2-4|TRBV2|.|.
CASSESGSGNIQYF
TGTGCCAGCAGTGAATCAGGGTCTGGGAACATTCAGTACTTC
>TRBJ2-3|TRBV10-2|.|TRBD1
CASSENLGTGTDTQYF
TGCGCCAGCAGTGAGAATTTGGGGACAGGCACAGATACGCAGTATTTT
>TRBJ2-1|TRBV19|.|TRBD2
CASSQAGGRNEQFF
TGTGCCAGTAGTCAAGCGGGGGGGCGCAATGAGCAGTTCTTC
>TRBJ1-1|TRBV9|many|.
CASSVTTQTEAFF
TGTGCCAGCAGCGTTACCACCCAGACTGAAGCTTTCTTT
>TRBJ2-1|TRBV9|.|.
CASSVSLGRGRAYNEQFF
TGTGCCAGCAGCGTATCCCTAGGGCGCGGGCGAGCCTACAATGAGCAGTTCTTC
>TRBJ2-2|TRBV4-1|.|.
CASSQARGPNGELFF
TGCGCCAGCAGCCAAGCAAGGGGCCCGAACGGGGAGCTGTTTTTT
>TRBJ2-7|TRBV7-7|few|.
CASSRDVEQYF
TGTGCCAGCAGCCGGGATGTCGAGCAGTACTTC
>TRBJ2-1|TRBV12-3/TRBV12-4|many|.
CASEGLDTYNEQFF
TGTGCCAGCGAAGGGCTCGACACTTACAATGAGCAGTTCTTC
>TRBJ1-1|TRBV14|few|.
CASSQAATEAFF
TGTGCCAGCAGCCAGGCAGCAACTGAAGCTTTCTTT
>TRBJ2-7|TRBV6-2/TRBV6-3|few|TRBD1
CASRTMTGVYEQYF
TGTGCCAGCAGAACCATGACAGGGGTCTACGAGCAGTACTTC
>TRBJ2-3|TRBV6-6|.|.
CASTRAPDTQYF
TGTGCCAGCACCCGGGCCCCAGATACGCAGTATTTT
>TRBJ1-6|TRBV20-1|many|.
CSASSTRGYNSPLHF
TGCAGTGCTAGTTCCACCAGGGGTTATAATTCACCCCTCCACTTT
>TRBJ1-6|TRBV6-1|.|.
CASRGGFTGNNSPLHF
TGTGCCAGCAGGGGGGGATTCACCGGAAATAATTCACCCCTCCACTTT
>TRBJ2-6|TRBV5-1|many|.
CASSEGGSGANVLTF
TGCGCCAGCAGCGAGGGGGGCTCTGGGGCCAACGTCCTGACTTTC
>TRBJ1-2|TRBV30|few|TRBD1
CAWKDGTGDYGYTF
TGTGCCTGGAAGGACGGGACAGGGGACTATGGCTACACCTTC
>TRBJ2-7|TRBV20-1|many|TRBD2
CSAVIAGVYEQYF
TGCAGTGCTGTAATAGCGGGAGTCTACGAGCAGTACTTC
>TRBJ1-5|TRBV12-3/TRBV12-4|.|TRBD1
CASSLGGGPQVAQHF
TGTGCCAGCAGTTTAGGAGGGGGCCCTCAAGTGGCCCAGCATTTT
>TRBJ2-7|TRBV20-1|.|.
CSAEGPSSYEQYF
TGCAGTGCCGAGGGGCCTAGCTCCTACGAGCAGTACTTC
>TRBJ2-3|TRBV5-1|.|TRBD1
CASSALQGASTDTQYF
TGCGCCAGCAGCGCCTTACAGGGGGCTAGCACAGATACGCAGTATTTT
>TRBJ1-1|TRBV9|.|.
CASSVDAGTEAFF
TGTGCCAGCAGCGTAGATGCGGGGACTGAAGCTTTCTTT
>TRBJ2-7|TRBV5-4|.|TRBD2
CASSFAAGGNYEQYF
TGTGCCAGCAGCTTCGCGGCGGGGGGAAACTACGAGCAGTACTTC
>TRBJ2-5|TRBV4-2|.|.
CASSQDQRPRSSSYQETQYF
TGTGCCAGCAGCCAAGATCAGCGGCCGAGATCAAGTTCGTACCAAGAGACCCAGTACTTC
>TRBJ1-1|TRBV4-1|.|.
CASSQASWDTTNTEAFF
TGCGCCAGCAGCCAGGCCTCTTGGGACACTACGAACACTGAAGCTTTCTTT
>TRBJ2-1|TRBV2|.|.
CASSDHNEQFF
TGTGCCAGCAGTGACCACAATGAGCAGTTCTTC
>TRBJ2-7|TRBV6-2/TRBV6-3|many|.
CASKMGETAYEQYF
TGTGCCAGCAAGATGGGGGAGACCGCCTACGAGCAGTACTTC
>TRBJ1-2|TRBV27|.|.
CASRTGGGDGYGYTF
TGTGCCAGCAGGACTGGGGGGGGAGATGGCTATGGCTACACCTTC
>TRBJ2-7|TRBV30|few|.
CAWSRQGGEQYF
TGTGCCTGGAGTAGACAGGGAGGCGAGCAGTACTTC
>TRBJ1-2|TRBV19|few|.
CASSIGGANYGYTF
TGTGCCAGTAGTATAGGGGGGGCTAACTATGGCTACACCTTC
>TRBJ1-6|TRBV20-1|.|TRBD1
CSSGTGKPDSPLHF
TGCAGCTCCGGGACAGGGAAGCCCGATTCACCCCTCCACTTT
>TRBJ2-3|TRBV13|few|.
CASSRYPGQRGSTDTQYF
TGTGCCAGCAGCCGGTACCCTGGGCAAAGGGGGAGCACAGATACGCAGTATTTT
>TRBJ2-7|TRBV5-1|.|TRBD2
CASSSGTSVNEQYF
TGCGCCAGCAGCTCTGGGACTAGCGTGAACGAGCAGTACTTC
>TRBJ2-6|TRBV7-3|.|.
CASSTVVSGANVLTF
TGTGCCAGCAGCACCGTAGTCTCTGGGGCCAACGTCCTGACTTTC
>TRBJ2-4|TRBV20-1|many|TRBD2
CSARVRLAPAKNIQYF
TGCAGTGCTAGAGTGAGACTAGCGCCAGCCAAAAACATTCAGTACTTC
>TRBJ2-1|TRBV2|.|TRBD2
CATTLAASYNEQFF
TGTGCCACCACACTAGCGGCGTCCTACAATGAGCAGTTCTTC
>TRBJ1-1|TRBV12-5|.|.
CASGHENTEAFF
TGTGCTAGTGGACATGAAAACACTGAAGCTTTCTTT
>TRBJ1-1|TRBV5-1|.|.
CASSLFDEAFF
TGCGCCAGCAGCTTGTTCGACGAAGCTTTCTTT
>TRBJ1-1|TRBV13|.|TRBD1
CASSPSPTGDDGNTEAFF
TGTGCCAGCAGCCCAAGCCCGACAGGGGATGACGGGAACACTGAAGCTTTCTTT
>TRBJ2-1|TRBV20-1|few|.
CSAIGLVQASEYNEQFF
TGCAGTGCCATAGGGTTGGTGCAGGCCAGTGAGTACAATGAGCAGTTCTTC
>TRBJ2-5|TRBV5-1|many|TRBD1
CASSFGTGGFQETQYF
TGCGCCAGCAGCTTTGGAACAGGGGGGTTCCAAGAGACCCAGTACTTC
>TRBJ2-6|TRBV4-3|few|.
CASSQDPGDGANVLTF
TGCGCCAGCAGCCAAGATCCAGGGGACGGGGCCAACGTCCTGACTTTC
>TRBJ2-7|TRBV25-1|many|.
CASRNDAGFSYEQYF
TGTGCCAGCAGGAATGACGCAGGGTTCTCCTACGAGCAGTACTTC
>TRBJ2-7|TRBV15|few|.
CATSRDRRVSYEQYF
TGTGCCACCAGCAGAGATCGCAGGGTCTCCTACGAGCAGTACTTC
>TRBJ1-6|TRBV5-6|.|TRBD1
CASSLGQGLGSPLHF
TGTGCCAGCAGCTTGGGACAGGGCTTGGGTTCACCCCTCCACTTT
>TRBJ2-3|TRBV4-2|few|TRBD2
CASSQSQRGVTDTQYF
TGTGCCAGCAGCCAATCCCAGCGGGGGGTCACAGATACGCAGTATTTT
>TRBJ1-2|TRBV12-3/TRBV12-4|many|.
CASSFGGAHYGYTF
TGTGCCAGCAGTTTTGGGGGGGCTCACTATGGCTACACCTTC
>TRBJ2-4|TRBV20-1|few|.
CSATPKNIQYF
TGCAGTGCTACGCCCAAAAACATTCAGTACTTC
>TRBJ1-1|TRBV27|.|.
CASSTYRDGTEAFF
TGTGCCAGCAGTACCTACAGGGACGGCACTGAAGCTTTCTTT